This TCR beta chain derives from a study of T cell repertoires in cytomegalovirus infection. The sample holds many counts of this clonotype. Its antigen remains unknown. Broader study findings: Ex vivo, HLA-C-restricted CMV-specific TCR beta clonotypes prevailed over the rest of the response. Based on cumulative public TCR beta family frequency, carriers of CMV plus the relevant HLA were identified.

TCRdb reprocessed the reads via MiXCR and lists one record per CDR3 protein. The sample holds approximately 500,000 distinct CDR3 sequences, less than 30% seen once. There are 16 residues in the CDR3. Trimming shortened V by 1 base and J by 1 base, and 10 bases separated the two germline ends. Germline CDR1 reads SGHVS; CDR2 reads FNYEAQ. Sequencing was performed on PBMCs. The chain couples TRBV7-6 to TRBJ2-2, with D possibly matching TRBD1 (5 bases). The source is a human donor in good health (CMV status not recorded). Some clones in this sample may be carry-over from other donors' samples. The CDR3 loop reads CASSLGQGMNTGELFF. DNA of the CDR3: TGTGCCAGCAGCTTAGGTCAGGGAATGAACACCGGGGAGCTGTTTTTT.